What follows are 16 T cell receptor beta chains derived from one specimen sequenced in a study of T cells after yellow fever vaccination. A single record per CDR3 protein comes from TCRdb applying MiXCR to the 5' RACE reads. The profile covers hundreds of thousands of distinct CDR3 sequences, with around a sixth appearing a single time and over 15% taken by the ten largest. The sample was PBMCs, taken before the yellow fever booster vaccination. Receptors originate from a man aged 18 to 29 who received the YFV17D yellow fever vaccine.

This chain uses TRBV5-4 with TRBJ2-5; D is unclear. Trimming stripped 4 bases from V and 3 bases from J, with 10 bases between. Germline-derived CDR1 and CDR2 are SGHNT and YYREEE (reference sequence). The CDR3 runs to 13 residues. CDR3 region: CASSRDWEETQYF. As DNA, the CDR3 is TGTGCCAGCAGCCGAGACTGGGAAGAGACCCAGTACTTC. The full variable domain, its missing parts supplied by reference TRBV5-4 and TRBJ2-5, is ETGVTQSPTHLIKTRGQQVTLRCSSQSGHNTVSWYQQALGQGPQFIFQYYREEENGRGNFPPRFSGLQFPNYSSELNVNALELDDSALYLCASSRDWEETQYFGPGTRLLVL.

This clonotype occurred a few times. CDR3 nucleotides: TGCAGCGTTGGCCGGACAGGGGGAACAGATACGCAGTATTTT. The encoded protein is CSVGRTGGTDTQYF. The V gene is TRBV29-1, the J gene TRBJ2-3; 10 bases are a match to TRBD1. Germline CDR1 and CDR2: SQVTM and ANQGSEA. V lost 4 bases to trimming and J lost 3 bases; unmatched junction nucleotides: 4. The CDR3 spans 14 residues.

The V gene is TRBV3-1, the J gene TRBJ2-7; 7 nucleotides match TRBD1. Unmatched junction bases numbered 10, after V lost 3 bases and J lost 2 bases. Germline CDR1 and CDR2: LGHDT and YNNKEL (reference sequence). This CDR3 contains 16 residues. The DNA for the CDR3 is TGTGCCAGCAGCCACAGCCGGGACAGCAAAACCTACGAGCAGTACTTC. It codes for CASSHSRDSKTYEQYF.

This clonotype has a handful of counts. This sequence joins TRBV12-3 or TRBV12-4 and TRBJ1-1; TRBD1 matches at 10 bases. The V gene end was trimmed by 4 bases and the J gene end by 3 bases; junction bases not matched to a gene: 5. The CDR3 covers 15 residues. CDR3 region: CASSWGTGADTEAFF. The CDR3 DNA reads TGTGCCAGCAGTTGGGGGACAGGGGCGGACACTGAAGCTTTCTTT.

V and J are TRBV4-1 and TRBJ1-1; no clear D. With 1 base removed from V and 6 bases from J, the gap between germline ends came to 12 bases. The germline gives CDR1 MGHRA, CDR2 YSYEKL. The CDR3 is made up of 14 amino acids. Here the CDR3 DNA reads TGCGCCAGCAGCCAAGTTTCGGGGAAGGCTGAAGCTTTCTTT. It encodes CASSQVSGKAEAFF.

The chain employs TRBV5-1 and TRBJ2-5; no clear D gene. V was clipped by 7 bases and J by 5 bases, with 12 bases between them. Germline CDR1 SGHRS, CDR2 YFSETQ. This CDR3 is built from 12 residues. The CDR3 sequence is CASAPEEETQYF. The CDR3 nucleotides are TGCGCCAGCGCACCGGAAGAGGAGACCCAGTACTTC.

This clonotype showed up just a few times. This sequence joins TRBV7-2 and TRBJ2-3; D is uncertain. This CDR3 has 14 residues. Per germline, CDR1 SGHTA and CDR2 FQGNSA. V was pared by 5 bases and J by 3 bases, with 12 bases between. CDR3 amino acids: CASSLIDGTDTQYF. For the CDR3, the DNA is TGTGCCAGCAGCCTGATAGACGGAACAGATACGCAGTATTTT.

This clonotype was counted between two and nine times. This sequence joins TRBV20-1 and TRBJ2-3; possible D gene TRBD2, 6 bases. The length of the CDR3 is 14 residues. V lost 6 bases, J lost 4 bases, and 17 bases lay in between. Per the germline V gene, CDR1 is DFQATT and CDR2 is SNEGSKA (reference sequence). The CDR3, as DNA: TGCAGTGCGTGGGACTCGGTCGTTCCAGATACGCAGTATTTT. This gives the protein CSAWDSVVPDTQYF.

DNA of the CDR3: TGTGCCAGCAGTTGGACAGGGGGAGAGACCCAGTACTTC. It codes for CASSWTGGETQYF. V is TRBV6-5 and J is TRBJ2-5, with 10 bases lining up with TRBD1. In germline, CDR1 is MNHEY, CDR2 SVGAGI. The V and J ends lost 4 bases and 4 bases, in that order; junction bases with no gene match: 0. CDR3 size: 13 residues.

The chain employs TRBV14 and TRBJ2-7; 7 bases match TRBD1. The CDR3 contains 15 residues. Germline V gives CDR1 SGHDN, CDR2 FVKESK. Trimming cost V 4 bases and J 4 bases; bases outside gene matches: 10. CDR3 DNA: TGTGCCAGCAGCCGACTTGACAGGGATGAGTACGAGCAGTACTTC. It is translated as CASSRLDRDEYEQYF. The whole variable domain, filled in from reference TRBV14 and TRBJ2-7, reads EAGVTQFPSHSVIEKGQTVTLRCDPISGHDNLYWYRRVMGKEIKFLLHFVKESKQDESGMPNNRFLAERTGGTYSTLKVQPAELEDSGVYFCASSRLDRDEYEQYFGPGTRLTVT.

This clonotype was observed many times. DNA of the CDR3: TGTGCCAGCAGTTTACAGGGTACCTACAATGAGCAGTTCTTC. Protein: CASSLQGTYNEQFF. The rearrangement links TRBV12-3 or TRBV12-4 to TRBJ2-1; D may be TRBD1 (5 bases). The CDR3 length is 14 residues. The V gene lost 2 bases and the J gene lost 2 bases, with 7 bases spanning the gap.

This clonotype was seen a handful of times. DNA for the CDR3: TGTGCCAGCAGCTGGACTGCACGGCCGCCAGAGACCCAGTACTTC. It yields the protein CASSWTARPPETQYF. The rearrangement links TRBV7-3 to TRBJ2-5, with D tentatively TRBD2 (5 bases). This CDR3 is built from 15 residues. The ends were cut back, 4 bases at V and 4 bases at J, with 16 bases in the middle. The germline V gene encodes CDR1 SGHTA and CDR2 FQGTGA.

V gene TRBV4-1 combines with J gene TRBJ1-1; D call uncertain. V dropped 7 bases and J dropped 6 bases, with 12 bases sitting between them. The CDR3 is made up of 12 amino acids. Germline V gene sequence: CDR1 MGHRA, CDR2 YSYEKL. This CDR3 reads CASTNGVSEAFF. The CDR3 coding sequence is TGCGCCAGCACAAATGGGGTGTCTGAAGCTTTCTTT.

Written as DNA, the CDR3 is TGCAGCGTTGATCGCCAGGGAACAGATACGCAGTATTTT. The encoded protein is CSVDRQGTDTQYF. The V and J genes are TRBV29-1 and TRBJ2-3; tentatively, D is TRBD1 (5 bases). The V end was cut by 3 bases, the J end by 3 bases, with 10 bases between. Germline values: CDR1 SQVTM, CDR2 ANQGSEA. The CDR3 spans 13 residues.

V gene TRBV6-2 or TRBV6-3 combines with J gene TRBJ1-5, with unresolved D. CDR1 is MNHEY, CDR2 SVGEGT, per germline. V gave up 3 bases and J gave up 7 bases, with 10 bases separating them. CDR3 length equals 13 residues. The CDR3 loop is CASSYHGNQPQHF. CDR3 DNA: TGTGCCAGCAGTTATCATGGGAACCAGCCCCAGCATTTT.

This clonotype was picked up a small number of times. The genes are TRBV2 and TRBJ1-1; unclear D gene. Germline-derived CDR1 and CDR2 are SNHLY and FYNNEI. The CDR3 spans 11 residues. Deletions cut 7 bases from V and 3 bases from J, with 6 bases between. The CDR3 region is CASKEDTEAFF. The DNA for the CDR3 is TGTGCCAGCAAAGAGGACACTGAAGCTTTCTTT.